This entry features one T cell receptor beta chain sequence. This clone was observed a single time. Its target antigen remains unknown. Per-nucleotide qualities are absent, and no much larger clonotype sits a single base away. The library was prepared using the immunoSEQ multiplex PCR assay. The multiplex PCR relied on a mix of 60 forward primers for TCR Vbeta segments and 13 reverse primers for TCR Jbeta segments. A multiplex PCR assay on genomic DNA amplified the CDR3 region of rearranged TCR beta genes. The amplified TCR beta libraries were sequenced on the Illumina HiSeq System as 87-base-pair reads. In the authors' own workflow: In a later analysis, some 80 million unique TCR beta chains were counted across the roughly 670 repertoires, and around 11 million of these chains were shared by at least two donors. Raw reads were error-corrected and collapsed into unique sequences with a nearest-neighbor algorithm that merged closely related sequences to remove PCR and sequencing errors. To assign V, D and J gene segments, CDR3 sequences were aligned to IMGT reference sequences. For a sequence to be retained, at least a six-nucleotide match to both a V gene segment and a J gene segment was required. A rearrangement was called productive if the CDR3 had no stop codons and remained in frame with V and J, and every other rearrangement was called non-productive. CDR3 was defined by IMGT convention, running from the second conserved V-encoded cysteine to the conserved J-encoded phenylalanine. Sequences without an unambiguous match to a single V gene segment were excluded from the earlier analysis of approximately 560 of the donors. In an earlier analysis of approximately 610 of the donors, V segments were called functional above 56.7% productive rearrangements and were called segregating when the between-donor standard deviation exceeded 5%. A statistical classification framework was built for diagnosing cytomegalovirus status from the catalog of TCR beta chain sequences. V and J gene assignment, in a later analysis, came from comparing TCR nucleotide sequences with IMGT/GENE-DB human TR gene sequences. A later analysis assigned CDR3 sequences and most-parsimonious VDJ recombination scenarios with the TCRdist pipeline. In a later analysis, each TCR beta chain was defined by its CDR3 amino acid sequence together with its V-gene family, and reads lacking a unique V-gene family were excluded. In a later analysis, a few hundred highly shared, low-generation-probability nucleotide sequences were removed to address suspected cross-contamination and a sequencing artifact. In a later analysis, a clonal expansion index for each public chain was calculated from normalized within-repertoire ranks of inferred template counts. In a later analysis, generation probabilities were computed using a VDJ recombination model fitted to out-of-frame rearrangements, and the results were checked against IGoR. A later analysis scored TCR-TCR, TCR-HLA and TCR-CMV co-occurrence with hypergeometric tests, applying a repertoire-size bias correction to TCR pairs. To estimate false discovery rates, a later analysis permuted the HLA or CMV assignments 20 times. In a later analysis, co-occurring TCRs were grouped using DBSCAN, and TCRdist sequence similarity was added for clustering within HLA-allele-positive subsets. Repertoires with fewer than 30,000 or more than 120,000 public chains, plus five repertoires with anomalous nucleotide sharing, were excluded from co-occurrence clustering. Drawn from immuneACCESS, this table holds only the in-frame rearrangements with V and J called that TCRdb kept. Clones are partly lost; checked studies trace under half to an unresolved V gene and leave the rest unexplained. V and J calls and clone size are those listed in that table; D and trimming were worked out from the DNA. The sample table holds about 210,000 clones, of which about 79% were seen once. In total, the top ten clones hold about 2% of the sample.

The data are from a study of cytomegalovirus exposure and HLA in healthy donors (TCRdb year 2017). Concerning the study at large: An earlier analysis of roughly 500 of the donors reported more than 250 Gb of sequence data and 117 million unique TCR beta sequences from some 180 million T cells. An early release covering approximately 600 HLA-typed donors comprised around 300 gigabases of sequencing data and roughly 86 million unique TCR sequences. Among the roughly 390 genotyped donors, about 85% belonged to the genetic ancestry cluster associated with self-reported Caucasian donors. The study was designed to test whether signatures of past pathogen exposure could be identified by cataloging public T cell receptors. The T cell repertoires of some 700 subjects were profiled by immunosequencing and related to cytomegalovirus serostatus. Besides the first cohort of roughly 700 subjects, a separate validation cohort made up of 120 different subjects was used. The study combined high-throughput TCR immunosequencing, statistical association of individual TCRs with disease status, and machine learning to predict cytomegalovirus infection status. In a later analysis, previously published TCR beta repertoires from 666 donors were re-analyzed and high-resolution HLA genotyping was added so that TCR occurrence patterns could be studied. The later analysis used no new phenotypic data to find candidate immune exposures, relying instead on TCR beta sequences and their occurrence across donors. In an earlier analysis of several hundred of the donors, high-throughput TCR beta sequencing was used to judge whether each TCR beta V gene segment behaved as functional or pseudogenic. Donor age, sex, ethnicity and CMV serostatus were collected together with the repertoire data. Genome-wide SNP genotypes for about 65% of the 666 donors were used in a later genetic analysis, which treated that subset as a discovery cohort. Every discovery cohort repertoire had been produced on one sequencing platform. Both class I and class II loci were covered by HLA typing, at four-digit resolution. Typing coverage differed by locus: A, B, C, DRB1 and DQB1 were typed in about 629-640 donors, DQA1 in roughly 500, DPA1 in 600 to 610, and DPB1 in 472. Because of strong linkage in the cohort, 4 to 6 DR-DQ haplotypes were treated as single units for association and clustering. Across 300 to 400 genotyped donors of the cohort, an average of about 220,000 unique TCR beta nucleotide sequences per donor were sequenced, and roughly a sixth of those sequences were non-productive.

V and J are truncated by 0 bases and 5 bases respectively, leaving an intervening sequence of 17 bases. CDR1 and CDR2 are drawn from the germline V gene: LGHNA, YSLEER. The CDR3 spans 16 residues, from the cysteine through the phenylalanine. The entry retains the CDR3 DNA only, 48 bases that are in frame from base 1. Results and caveats for the whole study, not just this receptor: Because HLA typing was missing for some donors at each locus, association tests included only the typed subset. The sequencing pipeline was judged likely to have produced a cluster of highly shared sequence variants as a technical artifact. Sequencing depth was assumed to be roughly uniform across donors in the presence/absence analyses, though that assumption may not hold. Assigning TCR associations to individual alleles was difficult when HLA alleles, especially DR and DQ, strongly co-occurred. A further reported finding was that TCR beta sequences accurately predicted the HLA-A and HLA-B alleles for most subjects in the first cohort. Most TCR sequences were seen in very few donors, while some public TCRs were found in many individuals. The study gave a list of 150 to 200 TCR beta chains associated with cytomegalovirus. Some IMGT-functional V segments, including TRBV6-2 and TRBV6-3, could not be distinguished by the 87-base-pair reads and were therefore excluded. The authors suggested that the approach could potentially be extended to other disease states and immunological phenotypes. Linkage disequilibrium might explain the correlated functional status among segregating V segments, but an unknown experimental factor could not be excluded. In an earlier analysis of 587 of the donors, most TCR beta V segments appeared in productive rearrangements about 87% or about 30% of the time, broadly matching IMGT annotations. Seventeen rarely observed V segments, including chromosome 9 orphons, were excluded from the earlier analysis of 550 to 700 of the donors because counts were too low. In this cohort, only TCR beta chains were sequenced, and detectable features were limited by the absence of alpha or paired-chain data. Several of the top co-occurrence clusters appeared to be linked to parvovirus B19, influenza, CMV and Epstein-Barr virus, according to a later analysis. V-gene and J-gene trimming of TCR beta chains was associated with a missense DCLRE1C variant in a later genetic analysis, and the association was replicated in an independent cohort. A later analysis found that HLA-associated TCR beta chains were more clonally expanded and had lower generation probabilities than equally common non-associated chains. CMV serostatus was the only immune exposure information available for the cohort. A later analysis found that TCR association rates varied across HLA loci, with DRB1 alleles showing the most associated TCRs and HLA-C alleles the fewest. A few of the identified cytomegalovirus-associated TCR beta chains were confirmed in vitro to be specific for cytomegalovirus antigens. A later analysis associated about 16,000 TCR beta sequences with specific HLA alleles at a false discovery rate of 0.05. In a later analysis, most CMV-associated TCR beta chains were found to appear HLA-restricted, with HLA associations seemingly driven largely by CMV exposure. Cytomegalovirus status was reported to be diagnosed by the classifier with high specificity and sensitivity in both the original and validation cohorts. Compared with the approximately 700-donor mean, donors in an Asian-associated ancestry cluster had fewer N-insertions in productive TCRs, according to a later genetic analysis.

The cohort consisted of 666 healthy bone marrow donors. All cohort members were sampled while nominally healthy, although unrecorded immune exposures were likely present. The donor tested CMV seronegative, placing the donor among the 350 to 400 seronegative members of the cohort. A peripheral blood sample was collected from each donor, and TCR beta sequencing was performed on peripheral blood mononuclear cells. Genomic DNA extraction from the blood cell samples was performed with the Qiagen DNeasy Blood Extraction Kit. This TCR was recovered from a male donor in good health and CMV-seronegative. The specimen sequenced was PBMCs. The V and J segments used are TRBV4-3 and TRBJ2-7, with the D gene call left open. The CDR3 protein is CASSQDENGGLDEQYF. The nucleotide sequence reads as follows: TGCGCCAGCAGCCAAGATGAGAACGGCGGCTTGGACGAGCAGTACTTC.